Described below is a single T cell receptor beta chain sequence and its context. Its antigen remains unidentified. This sample was included in a study of response to subunit inactivated influenza vaccine. In TCRdb, the RT-PCR reads were re-called with MiXCR into one record per CDR3 protein. The repertoire includes 550,000 to 800,000 distinct CDR3 sequences, over 11% of them detected once, and 6% to 8% sits in the top ten. CDR1 and CDR2 (germline): SQVTM, ANQGSEA. The length of the CDR3 is 15 residues. V lost 5 bases to trimming and J lost 1 base, with 16 bases between them. Study observations and caveats: Few new T cells, the authors suggested, are recruited by each seasonal influenza vaccination.

The material was PBMCs from blood, obtained less than 15 days before vaccination. This chain uses TRBV29-1 with TRBJ2-3; D gene ambiguous. The sequence was obtained from a man aged 50 or older who received an inactivated influenza vaccine. The CDR3 DNA reads as TGCAGCGTTTCGGGTTTGGATCTCGGCACAGATACGCAGTATTTT. Translating it yields CSVSGLDLGTDTQYF.